A single sample is the source of the 16 T cell receptor beta chains below, sequenced in a study of blood T cell repertoires in COVID-19. Profiled with immunoSEQ multiplex PCR; TCRdb holds only in-frame clones, not every one. The sample has about 160,000 clones, approximately 90% seen once. What was sequenced was peripheral blood. The receptors were sampled from a man between 18 and 35 years old with acute or convalescent COVID-19.

The genes are TRBV9 and TRBJ2-3; tentatively, D is TRBD2 (7 bases). The CDR3 contains 15 residues. Trimming left V 3 bases short and J 1 base short, with 12 bases between. Germline V gene lookup returns CDR1 SGDLS and CDR2 YYNGEE. CDR3 region: CASSAVGGGTDTQYF. CDR3 in DNA: TGTGCCAGCAGCGCCGTAGGGGGGGGCACAGATACGCAGTATTTT. The full variable domain, completed using reference TRBV9 and TRBJ2-3, is DSGVTQTPKHLITATGQRVTLRCSPRSGDLSVYWYQQSLDQGLQFLIQYYNGEERAKGNILERFSAQQFPDLHSELNLSSLELGDSALYFCASSAVGGGTDTQYFGPGTRLTVL.

The chain joins TRBV9 to TRBJ1-1, with 8 bases that match TRBD1. The CDR3 contains 15 residues. Trimming removed 4 bases from V and 3 bases from J; junction bases left unmatched: 8. CDR1 is SGDLS, CDR2 YYNGEE, per germline. Here the CDR3 reads CASSQLRGPDTEAFF. DNA for the CDR3: TGTGCCAGCAGCCAACTCAGGGGGCCAGACACTGAAGCTTTCTTT. Full variable domain (remainder filled in from reference TRBV9 and TRBJ1-1): DSGVTQTPKHLITATGQRVTLRCSPRSGDLSVYWYQQSLDQGLQFLIQYYNGEERAKGNILERFSAQQFPDLHSELNLSSLELGDSALYFCASSQLRGPDTEAFFGQGTRLTVV.

V is TRBV2 and J is TRBJ2-2, with D tentatively TRBD2 (6 bases). In germline, CDR1 is SNHLY, CDR2 FYNNEI. The CDR3 is 16 amino acids. The V end lost 0 bases, the J end lost 4 bases, and 12 bases lay between the germline ends. CDR3 in DNA: TGTGCCAGCAGTGAAGCGCTTCTGGGGGGCACCGGGGAGCTGTTTTTT. Residues: CASSEALLGGTGELFF.

This clone was found once. V usage is TRBV27 and J usage is TRBJ2-3; TRBD1 agrees at 7 bases. Germline CDR1 and CDR2: MNHEY and SMNVEV (reference sequence). This CDR3 contains 15 residues. Trimming removed 7 bases from V and 4 bases from J; junction bases left unmatched: 11. The CDR3 region is CASTNRGQASDTQYF. CDR3 coding DNA: TGTGCCAGCACTAACCGAGGACAGGCTTCAGATACGCAGTATTTT.

This clone appeared a few times. J is TRBJ2-3 and V is TRBV7-9, with D hard to call. The CDR3 has 13 amino acids. V was clipped by 5 bases and J by 0 bases, with 6 bases between them. CDR1 is SEHNR and CDR2 is FQNEAQ in the germline V gene (reference sequence). CDR3 loop: CASSDTSTDTQYF. The CDR3 region has the DNA TGTGCCAGCAGCGACACCAGCACAGATACGCAGTATTTT.

The chain recombines TRBV5-1 with TRBJ2-5; 7 bases align to TRBD1. Losses at the gene ends were 4 bases for V and 1 base for J; bases not matched to a gene: 7. Germline V gene sequence: CDR1 SGHRS, CDR2 YFSETQ. The CDR3 contains 15 residues. The DNA for the CDR3 is TGCGCCAGCAGCCCCCGACAGGGACCCCAAGAGACCCAGTACTTC. Translation: CASSPRQGPQETQYF. Together with reference TRBV5-1 and TRBJ2-5, the CDR3 gives the full variable domain: KAGVTQTPRYLIKTRGQQVTLSCSPISGHRSVSWYQQTPGQGLQFLFEYFSETQRNKGNFPGRFSGRQFSNSRSEMNVSTLELGDSALYLCASSPRQGPQETQYFGPGTRLLVL.

The chain is built from TRBV27 and TRBJ2-1; D may be TRBD2 (6 bases). The V gene lost 6 bases and the J gene lost 6 bases, with 18 bases spanning the gap. This CDR3 is 15 amino acids long. Germline CDR1 MNHEY, CDR2 SMNVEV (reference sequence). The CDR3 DNA sequence: TGTGCCAGCAGCTTGCGGCCGGGACTTTTCAATGAGCAGTTCTTC. It specifies CASSLRPGLFNEQFF.

The rearrangement joins TRBV30 to TRBJ1-1, with 7 bases matching TRBD1. The ends lost 1 base at V and 0 bases at J; junction bases unmatched: 2. In germline, CDR1 is GTSNPN, CDR2 SVGIG (reference sequence). There are 14 residues in the CDR3. The CDR3 DNA reads as TGTGCCTGGAGTGGGGACAGTCTGAACACTGAAGCTTTCTTT. Amino acids: CAWSGDSLNTEAFF.

The V gene is TRBV6-6, the J gene TRBJ1-2; no definite D call. The V and J ends lost 8 bases and 3 bases respectively, with 16 bases between them. The length of the CDR3 is 14 residues. Germline lookup yields CDR1 MNHNY and CDR2 SVGAGI (reference sequence). The CDR3 DNA is TGTGCCAGCCGGTATGGTACGGAGGACTATGGCTACACCTTC. It translates to CASRYGTEDYGYTF.

The rearrangement links TRBV7-9 to TRBJ1-3, with D possibly being TRBD1 (5 bases). V lost 6 bases, J lost 7 bases, and 16 bases lay in between. The CDR3 is made up of 14 amino acids. Germline assignment: CDR1 SEHNR and CDR2 FQNEAQ (reference sequence). CDR3 in DNA: TGTGCCAGCAGGGAAGGTGCCCCAGGGAACACCATATATTTT. It encodes CASREGAPGNTIYF.

The chain employs TRBV5-5 and TRBJ2-6, with TRBD2 as a possible D gene (6 bases). This CDR3 region has 17 residues. Looked up from germline, CDR1 is SGHKS and CDR2 is YYEKEE (reference sequence). The V end was cut by 3 bases, the J end by 1 base, with 14 bases between. The CDR3 DNA reads as TGTGCCAGCAGCTCCGCCGCCGGGACTTCTGGGGCCAACGTCCTGACTTTC. It is translated as CASSSAAGTSGANVLTF.

V usage is TRBV6-2 or TRBV6-3 and J usage is TRBJ1-1; D unresolved. The CDR3 runs to 15 residues. From germline, CDR1 is MNHEY and CDR2 SVGEGT. V lost 0 bases to trimming and J lost 0 bases, with 8 bases between them. The CDR3 DNA reads as TGTGCCAGCAGTTACTCTTACCTAGTGAACACTGAAGCTTTCTTT. It specifies CASSYSYLVNTEAFF.

This clone was seen a single time. The chain carries TRBV30 and TRBJ2-1, with 9 bases aligning to TRBD1. This CDR3 region has 15 residues. Germline trimming cut 3 bases from V and 0 bases from J; bases unmatched to any gene: 3. Germline CDR1 GTSNPN, CDR2 SVGIG (reference sequence). Written as DNA, the CDR3 is TGTGCCTGGAGGGGACAGGGCACCTCCTACAATGAGCAGTTCTTC. It encodes CAWRGQGTSYNEQFF.

The chain links TRBV7-9 to TRBJ1-1; 9 nucleotides align to TRBD1. This CDR3 is built from 15 residues. J was trimmed by 1 base and V by 5 bases; bases with no gene match: 5. From germline, CDR1 is SEHNR and CDR2 FQNEAQ (reference sequence). The CDR3: CASSPGTGKNTEAFF. In nucleotides, the CDR3 is TGTGCCAGCAGCCCGGGGACAGGGAAGAACACTGAAGCTTTCTTT.

CDR3 loop: CASSANRGPNTEAFF. The CDR3 nucleotides are TGTGCCAGCAGCGCTAACAGGGGTCCGAACACTGAAGCTTTCTTT. This chain links TRBV9 with TRBJ1-1; the match to TRBD1 covers 7 bases. The V and J ends lost 3 bases and 1 base, in that order; junction bases with no gene match: 6. CDR1 SGDLS and CDR2 YYNGEE come from the germline V gene. The CDR3 extends over 15 amino acids.

In this sample, this clone turned up once. The rearrangement joins TRBV18 to TRBJ2-1, with a tentative D call TRBD2 (5 bases). Germline V gene sequence: CDR1 KGHSH, CDR2 LQKENI. This CDR3 region has 15 residues. The germline V and J ends were trimmed by 2 bases and 7 bases, with 15 bases remaining between them. The CDR3 is CASSPARAIGNEQFF. The CDR3 DNA reads as TGTGCCAGCTCACCAGCGAGGGCGATCGGTAATGAGCAGTTCTTC.